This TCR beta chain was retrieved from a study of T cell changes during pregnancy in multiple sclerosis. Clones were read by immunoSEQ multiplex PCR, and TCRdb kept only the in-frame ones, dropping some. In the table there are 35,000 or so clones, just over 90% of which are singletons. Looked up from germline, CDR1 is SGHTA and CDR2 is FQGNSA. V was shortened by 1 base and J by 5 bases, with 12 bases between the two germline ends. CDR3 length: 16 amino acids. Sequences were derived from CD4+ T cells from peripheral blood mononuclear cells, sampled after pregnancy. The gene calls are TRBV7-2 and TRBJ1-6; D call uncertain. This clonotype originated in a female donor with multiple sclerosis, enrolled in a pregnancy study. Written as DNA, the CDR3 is TGTGCCAGCAGCTTAGATGGAGGTGGCCATAATTCACCCCTCCACTTT. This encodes CASSLDGGGHNSPLHF.